This TCR beta chain was retrieved from a study of T cell responses to AZD1222 COVID-19 vaccine. Overall study findings and caveats: Regions left unmutated in variants are reportedly the target of nearly half of spike-specific TCRs. The breadth and depth of Spike-specific TCRs increased once two AZD1222 doses had been given. In all cases, repertoires were sampled only after the peak T cell response. Only five or six AZD1222 recipients were seropositive at baseline.

The germline V and J ends were trimmed by 8 bases and 1 base, with 5 bases remaining between them. The CDR3 runs 12 residues. Germline V lookup: CDR1 ENHRY, CDR2 SYGVKD. Only in-frame clones appear in the TCRdb table, and some are missing; sequencing was by immunoSEQ multiplex PCR. The sample lists 120,000 to 150,000 clones; 75% to 95% were seen once. As for this clone: Its specificity is not known.

Specimen: peripheral blood, collected on day 0 of MenACWY control vaccination. V is TRBV10-3 and J is TRBJ2-2, with no clear D. The receptor was derived from an adult in good health. The CDR3 sequence: CAISQNTGELFF. CDR3 DNA: TGTGCCATCTCCCAGAACACCGGGGAGCTGTTTTTT.